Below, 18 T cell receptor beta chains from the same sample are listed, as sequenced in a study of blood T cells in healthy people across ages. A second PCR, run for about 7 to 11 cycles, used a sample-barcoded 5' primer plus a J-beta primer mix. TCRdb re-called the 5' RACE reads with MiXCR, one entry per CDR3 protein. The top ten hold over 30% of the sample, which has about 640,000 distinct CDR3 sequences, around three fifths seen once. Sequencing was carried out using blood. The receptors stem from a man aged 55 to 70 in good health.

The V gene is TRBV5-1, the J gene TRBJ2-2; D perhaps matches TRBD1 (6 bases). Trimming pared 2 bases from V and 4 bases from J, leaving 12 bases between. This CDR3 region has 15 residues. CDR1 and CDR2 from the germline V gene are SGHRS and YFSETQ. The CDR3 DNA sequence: TGCGCCAGCAGCTTTCCGGGACATGTCACCGGGGAGCTGTTTTTT. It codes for CASSFPGHVTGELFF.

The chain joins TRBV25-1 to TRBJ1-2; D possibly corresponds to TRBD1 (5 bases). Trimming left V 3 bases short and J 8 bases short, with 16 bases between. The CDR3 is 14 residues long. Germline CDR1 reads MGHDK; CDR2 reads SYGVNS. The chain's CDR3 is CASSDGQGSWGYTF. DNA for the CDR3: TGTGCCAGCAGTGATGGGCAGGGCTCTTGGGGCTACACCTTC.

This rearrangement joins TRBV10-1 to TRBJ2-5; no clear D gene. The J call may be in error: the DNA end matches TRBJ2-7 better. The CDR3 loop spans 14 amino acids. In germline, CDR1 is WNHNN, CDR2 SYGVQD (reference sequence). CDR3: CASSETGYSYEQYF. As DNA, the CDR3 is TGCGCCAGCAGTGAGACCGGCTACTCTTACGAGCAGTACTTC.

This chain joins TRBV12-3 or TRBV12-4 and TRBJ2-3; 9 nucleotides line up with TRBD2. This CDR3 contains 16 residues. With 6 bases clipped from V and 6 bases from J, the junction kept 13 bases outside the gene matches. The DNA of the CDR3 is TGTGCCAGCAGCTGGGGCCAGCGGGGGGCAGGTGATACGCAGTATTTT. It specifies CASSWGQRGAGDTQYF.

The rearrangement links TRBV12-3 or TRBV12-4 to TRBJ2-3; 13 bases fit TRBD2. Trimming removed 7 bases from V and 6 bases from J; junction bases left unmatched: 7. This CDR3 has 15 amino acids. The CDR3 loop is CASKLGTSGTDTQYF. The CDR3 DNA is TGTGCCAGCAAATTGGGGACTAGCGGGACGGATACGCAGTATTTT.

The CDR3 sequence: CASSYSNLGSYGYTF. As DNA, the CDR3 is TGTGCCAGCAGTTACTCGAATTTAGGCTCCTATGGCTACACCTTC. The V and J genes are TRBV6-6 and TRBJ1-2, with D unresolved. The CDR3 covers 15 residues. Germline V gene lookup returns CDR1 MNHNY and CDR2 SVGAGI (reference sequence). With 0 bases removed from V and 4 bases from J, the gap between germline ends came to 12 bases.

CDR3 bases: TGTGCCAGCAGCTTCGGACAGGGGGCAACGGGGCAGTACTTC. As protein: CASSFGQGATGQYF. The chain is built from TRBV7-9 and TRBJ2-7; TRBD1 aligns across 11 bases. The CDR3 runs 14 residues. Germline CDR1 and CDR2: SEHNR and FQNEAQ (reference sequence). V shed 3 bases, J shed 9 bases, and the junction held 7 bases outside the gene matches.

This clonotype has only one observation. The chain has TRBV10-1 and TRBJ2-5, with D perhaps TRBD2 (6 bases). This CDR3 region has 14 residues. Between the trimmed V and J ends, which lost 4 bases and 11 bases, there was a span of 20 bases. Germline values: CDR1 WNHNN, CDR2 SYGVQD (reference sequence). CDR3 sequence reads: CASSVGGSFNEQYF. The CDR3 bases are TGCGCCAGCAGTGTTGGGGGGTCTTTCAATGAGCAGTACTTC.

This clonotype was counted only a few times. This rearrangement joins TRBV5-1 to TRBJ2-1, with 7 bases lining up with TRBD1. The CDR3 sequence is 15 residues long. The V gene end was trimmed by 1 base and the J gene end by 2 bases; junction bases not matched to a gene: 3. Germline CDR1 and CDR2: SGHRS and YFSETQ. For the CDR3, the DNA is TGCGCCAGCAGCTTGACCCAGGGGGCCTACAATGAGCAGTTCTTC. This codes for CASSLTQGAYNEQFF.

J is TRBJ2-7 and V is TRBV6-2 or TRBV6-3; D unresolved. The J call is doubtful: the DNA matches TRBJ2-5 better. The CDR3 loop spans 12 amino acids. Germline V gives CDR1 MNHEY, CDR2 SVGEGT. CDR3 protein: CASCRSTGTQYF. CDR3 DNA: TGTGCCAGCTGCAGATCTACGGGGACCCAGTACTTC.

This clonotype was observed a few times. The CDR3 DNA is TGTGCCAGCTCAGGACAGGGCTCTGGCTACACCTTC. Encoded protein: CASSGQGSGYTF. The chain couples TRBV12-3 or TRBV12-4 to TRBJ1-2; 8 bases are a match to TRBD1. With V trimmed by 8 bases and J by 7 bases, 6 bases remained unmatched. The CDR3 totals 12 residues.

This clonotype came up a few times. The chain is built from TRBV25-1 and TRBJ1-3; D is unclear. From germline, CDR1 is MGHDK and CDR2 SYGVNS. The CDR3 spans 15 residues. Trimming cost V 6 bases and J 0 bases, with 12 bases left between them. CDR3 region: CASSPGEDSGNTIYF. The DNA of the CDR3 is TGTGCCAGCAGCCCCGGCGAAGACTCTGGAAACACCATATATTTT.

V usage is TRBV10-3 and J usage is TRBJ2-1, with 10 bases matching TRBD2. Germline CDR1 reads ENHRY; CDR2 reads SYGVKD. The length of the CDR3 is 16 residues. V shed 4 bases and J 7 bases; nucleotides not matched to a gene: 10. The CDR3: CAISGKSGGAFNEQFF. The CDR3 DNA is TGTGCCATCAGTGGAAAGAGCGGGGGGGCCTTTAATGAGCAGTTCTTC.

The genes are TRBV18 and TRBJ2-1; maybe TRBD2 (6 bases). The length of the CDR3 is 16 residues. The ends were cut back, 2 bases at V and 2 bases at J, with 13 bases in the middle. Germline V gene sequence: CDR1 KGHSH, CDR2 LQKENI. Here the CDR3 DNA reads TGTGCCAGCTCACCAGAAGGAGGGATACCCTACAATGAGCAGTTCTTC. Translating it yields CASSPEGGIPYNEQFF. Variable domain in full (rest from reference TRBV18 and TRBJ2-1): NAGVMQNPRHLVRRRGQEARLRCSPMKGHSHVYWYRQLPEEGLKFMVYLQKENIIDESGMPKERFSAEFPKEGPSILRIQQVVRGDSAAYFCASSPEGGIPYNEQFFGPGTRLTVL.

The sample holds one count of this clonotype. The CDR3 here is CATSEPYSPLHF. The CDR3, as DNA: TGTGCCACCAGCGAACCTTATTCACCCCTCCACTTT. The chain has TRBV15 and TRBJ1-6; D call uncertain. Trimming took off 5 bases at V and 8 bases at J, with 7 bases between the two ends. CDR3 length: 12 amino acids. The germline gives CDR1 LNHNV, CDR2 YYDKDF (reference sequence). Complete variable domain (other parts from reference TRBV15 and TRBJ1-6): DAMVIQNPRYQVTQFGKPVTLSCSQTLNHNVMYWYQQKSSQAPKLLFHYYDKDFNNEADTPDNFQSRRPNTSFCFLDIRSPGLGDTAMYLCATSEPYSPLHFGNGTRLTVT.

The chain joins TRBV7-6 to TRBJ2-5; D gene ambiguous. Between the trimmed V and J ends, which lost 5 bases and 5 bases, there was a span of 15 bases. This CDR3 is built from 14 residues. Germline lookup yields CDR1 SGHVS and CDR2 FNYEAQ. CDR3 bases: TGTGCCAGCAGCCACACCCGAGGAGAGGAGACCCAGTACTTC. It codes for CASSHTRGEETQYF.

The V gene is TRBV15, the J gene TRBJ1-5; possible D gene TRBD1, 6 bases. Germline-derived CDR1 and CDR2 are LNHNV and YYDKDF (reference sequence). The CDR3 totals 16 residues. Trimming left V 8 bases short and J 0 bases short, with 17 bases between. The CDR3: CATSTTDRNSNQPQHF. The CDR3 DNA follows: TGTGCCACCTCTACCACCGACAGGAATAGCAATCAGCCCCAGCATTTT.

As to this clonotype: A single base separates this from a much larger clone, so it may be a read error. The CDR3 coding sequence is TGCAGCCTTTACATATCTGGGGCCAACGTCCTGACTTTC. Translation: CSLYISGANVLTF. This chain joins TRBV29-1 and TRBJ2-6; D is ambiguous. Trimming cost V 8 bases and J 1 base, with 9 bases left between them. There are 13 residues in the CDR3. Germline V gives CDR1 SQVTM, CDR2 ANQGSEA. The full variable domain, rest sourced from reference TRBV29-1 and TRBJ2-6, is SAVISQKPSRDICQRGTSLTIQCQVDSQVTMMFWYRQQPGQSLTLIATANQGSEATYESGFVIDKFPISRPNLTFSTLTVSNMSPEDSSIYLCSLYISGANVLTFGAGSRLTVL.